Each of the 3 T cell receptor beta chains below was sequenced from the same sample in a study of blood T cell repertoires in COVID-19. Method: immunoSEQ multiplex PCR; TCRdb's copy keeps in-frame clones and lacks some. Of approximately 73,000 clones listed, 81% are singletons. Sequenced input: peripheral blood. These receptors all stem from a woman aged 70-85 years with acute or convalescent COVID-19.

The chain employs TRBV24-1 and TRBJ2-1; 8 nucleotides line up with TRBD1. Looked up from germline, CDR1 is KGHDR and CDR2 is SFDVKD. V was clipped by 0 bases and J by 14 bases; unmatched bases: 11. This CDR3 region has 15 residues. CDR3 sequence reads: CATSDLLGTGGNKFF. DNA for the CDR3: TGTGCCACCAGTGATTTGCTTGGGACAGGCGGGAACAAGTTCTTC.

This chain links TRBV30 with TRBJ1-2; a possible D gene is TRBD1 (6 bases). V was trimmed by 0 bases and J by 4 bases, leaving 9 bases between them. Germline-derived CDR1 and CDR2 are GTSNPN and SVGIG (reference sequence). The CDR3 is made up of 13 amino acids. The CDR3: CAWSVVGGYGYTF. The CDR3 region has the DNA TGTGCCTGGAGTGTAGTAGGGGGCTATGGCTACACCTTC.

The chain couples TRBV27 to TRBJ2-5; D possibly corresponds to TRBD1 (6 bases). Trimming shortened V by 3 bases and J by 5 bases, and 16 bases separated the two germline ends. The CDR3 sequence is 15 residues long. CDR1 and CDR2 from the germline V gene are MNHEY and SMNVEV (reference sequence). In nucleotides, the CDR3 is TGTGCCAGCAGTTTTCGACAGGCTCTCTCGGAGACCCAGTACTTC. This translates into CASSFRQALSETQYF.